These T cell receptor beta chains were read from a single sample in a study of blood T cell repertoires in COVID-19. Profiling relied on immunoSEQ multiplex PCR, and the TCRdb table lists in-frame clones only, not all of them. Here the sample spans about 140,000 clones, around 86% being singletons. Sequencing was performed on peripheral blood. The receptors shown here come from a human donor in a cohort sampled during active COVID-19. Both conserved end residues are part of each CDR3. Fields, in order: clone size, V gene, J gene, D gene, CDR3 protein, CDR3 DNA. D genes are given only for firm matches. Part of the rows lack a size; the others show once, few, many or a class for expanded clones.

clone size: NA
V gene: TRBV15
J gene: TRBJ2-5
D gene: NA
CDR3 protein: CATSRDLTEETQYF
CDR3 DNA: TGTGCCACCAGCAGAGATTTGACAGAAGAGACCCAGTACTTC

clone size: NA
V gene: TRBV9
J gene: TRBJ2-3
D gene: TRBD1
CDR3 protein: CASSPSRGQADTQYF
CDR3 DNA: TGTGCCAGCAGCCCGAGCAGGGGGCAGGCAGATACGCAGTATTTT

clone size: few
V gene: TRBV2
J gene: TRBJ1-1
D gene: NA
CDR3 protein: CATTKQGLRTEAFF
CDR3 DNA: TGTGCCACTACAAAACAGGGTTTAAGGACTGAAGCTTTCTTT

clone size: NA
V gene: TRBV10-3
J gene: TRBJ2-4
D gene: TRBD2
CDR3 protein: CAISSGLAGVVAKNIQYF
CDR3 DNA: TGTGCCATCAGCTCGGGACTAGCGGGAGTAGTCGCCAAAAACATTCAGTACTTC

clone size: NA
V gene: TRBV7-2
J gene: TRBJ1-4
D gene: TRBD1
CDR3 protein: CASSRQGGYEKLFF
CDR3 DNA: TGTGCCAGCAGCCGCCAGGGGGGCTACGAAAAACTGTTTTTT

clone size: few
V gene: TRBV7-2
J gene: TRBJ2-4
D gene: TRBD2
CDR3 protein: CASSWGLARNIQYF
CDR3 DNA: TGTGCCAGCAGCTGGGGACTAGCGAGGAACATTCAGTACTTC

clone size: NA
V gene: TRBV27
J gene: TRBJ2-7
D gene: NA
CDR3 protein: CASSITGSSYEQYF
CDR3 DNA: TGTGCCAGCAGTATAACCGGGAGTTCATACGAGCAGTACTTC

clone size: NA
V gene: TRBV24-1
J gene: TRBJ1-1
D gene: TRBD1
CDR3 protein: CATSDPSTGPEAFF
CDR3 DNA: TGTGCCACCAGTGACCCCTCGACAGGGCCTGAAGCTTTCTTT

clone size: NA
V gene: TRBV5-4
J gene: TRBJ1-4
D gene: NA
CDR3 protein: CASSRGGGNEKLFF
CDR3 DNA: TGTGCCAGCAGCCGGGGCGGGGGTAATGAAAAACTGTTTTTT

clone size: once
V gene: TRBV19
J gene: TRBJ2-7
D gene: TRBD1
CDR3 protein: CASSTAGQGFIYEQYF
CDR3 DNA: TGTGCCAGTAGTACCGCGGGACAGGGGTTTATATACGAGCAGTACTTC

clone size: NA
V gene: TRBV7-2
J gene: TRBJ2-3
D gene: NA
CDR3 protein: CASSSQGGGTDTQYF
CDR3 DNA: TGTGCCAGCAGCTCTCAGGGAGGCGGCACAGATACGCAGTATTTT

clone size: once
V gene: TRBV10-2
J gene: TRBJ1-6
D gene: TRBD1
CDR3 protein: CALGTGGQSPLHF
CDR3 DNA: TGCGCACTGGGAACAGGGGGGCAATCACCCCTCCACTTT

clone size: once
V gene: TRBV7-9
J gene: TRBJ1-2
D gene: TRBD1
CDR3 protein: CASRFDRERYTF
CDR3 DNA: TGTGCCAGCAGATTCGACAGGGAGCGCTACACCTTC

clone size: NA
V gene: TRBV3-1/TRBV3-2
J gene: TRBJ2-5
D gene: TRBD2
CDR3 protein: CASSPRSLAGVGETQYF
CDR3 DNA: TGTGCCAGCAGCCCAAGGAGTCTAGCGGGAGTCGGAGAGACCCAGTACTTC

clone size: NA
V gene: TRBV11-2
J gene: TRBJ2-7
D gene: NA
CDR3 protein: CASSFGSHNYEQYF
CDR3 DNA: TGTGCCAGCAGCTTTGGGAGTCACAACTACGAGCAGTACTTC

clone size: NA
V gene: TRBV3-1/TRBV3-2
J gene: TRBJ2-1
D gene: TRBD1
CDR3 protein: CASSRIRTGINEQFF
CDR3 DNA: TGTGCCAGCAGCCGCATTCGGACAGGTATCAATGAGCAGTTCTTC

clone size: NA
V gene: TRBV19
J gene: TRBJ1-3
D gene: NA
CDR3 protein: CASTLAGGNTIYF
CDR3 DNA: TGTGCCAGTACCCTGGCGGGAGGAAACACCATATATTTT

clone size: NA
V gene: TRBV15
J gene: TRBJ2-7
D gene: TRBD2
CDR3 protein: CATSRDTAGAYEQYF
CDR3 DNA: TGTGCCACCAGCAGAGATACGGCGGGAGCCTACGAGCAGTACTTC

clone size: NA
V gene: TRBV28
J gene: TRBJ1-5
D gene: TRBD1
CDR3 protein: CASSWTGPSNQPQHF
CDR3 DNA: TGTGCCAGCAGTTGGACAGGGCCTAGCAATCAGCCCCAGCATTTT

clone size: NA
V gene: TRBV12-5
J gene: TRBJ1-2
D gene: NA
CDR3 protein: CASGSLRFGGYTF
CDR3 DNA: TGTGCTAGTGGTTCGCTGAGGTTTGGTGGCTACACCTTC

clone size: NA
V gene: TRBV5-6
J gene: TRBJ2-1
D gene: NA
CDR3 protein: CASSRTGEWNEQFF
CDR3 DNA: TGTGCCAGCAGCCGTACGGGGGAGTGGAATGAGCAGTTCTTC

clone size: NA
V gene: TRBV27
J gene: TRBJ2-1
D gene: NA
CDR3 protein: CASSWGGRGDNEQFF
CDR3 DNA: TGTGCCAGCAGTTGGGGAGGGAGGGGGGACAATGAGCAGTTCTTC

clone size: NA
V gene: TRBV4-1
J gene: TRBJ2-7
D gene: TRBD1
CDR3 protein: CASSQPGTGGAYEQYF
CDR3 DNA: TGCGCCAGCAGCCAACCCGGGACAGGGGGTGCCTACGAGCAGTACTTC

clone size: NA
V gene: TRBV6-2/TRBV6-3
J gene: TRBJ2-3
D gene: TRBD2
CDR3 protein: CASSSPFPSRAGGTDTQYF
CDR3 DNA: TGTGCCAGCAGTTCACCCTTCCCCAGTCGAGCGGGGGGCACAGATACGCAGTATTTT

clone size: NA
V gene: TRBV27
J gene: TRBJ2-4
D gene: TRBD2
CDR3 protein: CASSTTSGSNIQYF
CDR3 DNA: TGTGCCAGCAGTACTACTAGCGGGAGTAACATTCAGTACTTC

clone size: once
V gene: TRBV28
J gene: TRBJ2-5
D gene: TRBD1
CDR3 protein: CASSLRQGVFSQETQYF
CDR3 DNA: TGTGCCAGCAGTTTACGGCAGGGGGTGTTTAGCCAAGAGACCCAGTACTTC

clone size: NA
V gene: TRBV5-1
J gene: TRBJ1-4
D gene: NA
CDR3 protein: CASSLAIGGRNEKLFF
CDR3 DNA: TGCGCCAGCAGCTTGGCCATAGGCGGTCGTAATGAAAAACTGTTTTTT

clone size: NA
V gene: TRBV18
J gene: TRBJ2-2
D gene: NA
CDR3 protein: CASSSDKIGTGELFF
CDR3 DNA: TGTGCCAGCTCCTCGGACAAAATCGGCACCGGGGAGCTGTTTTTT

clone size: NA
V gene: TRBV4-1
J gene: TRBJ1-5
D gene: NA
CDR3 protein: CASSQEYRPSGNQPQHF
CDR3 DNA: TGCGCCAGCAGCCAAGAATACCGCCCTTCGGGCAATCAGCCCCAGCATTTT

clone size: NA
V gene: TRBV3-1/TRBV3-2
J gene: TRBJ1-1
D gene: NA
CDR3 protein: CASSRETRRDTEAFF
CDR3 DNA: TGTGCCAGCAGTCGAGAAACCCGTCGGGACACTGAAGCTTTCTTT

clone size: NA
V gene: TRBV3-1/TRBV3-2
J gene: TRBJ2-1
D gene: TRBD2
CDR3 protein: CASSAAGGTYNEQFF
CDR3 DNA: TGTGCCAGCAGCGCCGCCGGGGGGACTTACAATGAGCAGTTCTTC

clone size: NA
V gene: TRBV24-1
J gene: TRBJ2-2
D gene: NA
CDR3 protein: CATSDLTDTGELFF
CDR3 DNA: TGTGCCACCAGTGATTTGACAGACACCGGGGAGCTGTTTTTT

clone size: NA
V gene: TRBV5-1
J gene: TRBJ1-2
D gene: TRBD1
CDR3 protein: CASSSGTGGNGYTF
CDR3 DNA: TGCGCCAGCAGCAGCGGGACAGGGGGAAATGGCTACACCTTC

clone size: NA
V gene: TRBV15
J gene: TRBJ1-3
D gene: NA
CDR3 protein: CATSRGAGTGNTIYF
CDR3 DNA: TGTGCCACCAGCAGAGGGGCAGGGACTGGAAACACCATATATTTT

clone size: NA
V gene: TRBV7-9
J gene: TRBJ2-1
D gene: NA
CDR3 protein: CASSLLLEQFF
CDR3 DNA: TGTGCCAGCAGCTTACTCCTTGAGCAGTTCTTC

clone size: NA
V gene: TRBV7-8
J gene: TRBJ1-1
D gene: TRBD1
CDR3 protein: CASSPHRGASTEAFF
CDR3 DNA: TGTGCCAGCAGCCCGCACAGGGGTGCTAGCACTGAAGCTTTCTTT

clone size: NA
V gene: TRBV11-2
J gene: TRBJ2-2
D gene: NA
CDR3 protein: CASSLVNRNTGELFF
CDR3 DNA: TGTGCCAGCAGCTTGGTTAACAGGAACACCGGGGAGCTGTTTTTT

clone size: NA
V gene: TRBV11-2
J gene: TRBJ2-1
D gene: NA
CDR3 protein: CASTGALRGRGNEQFF
CDR3 DNA: TGTGCCAGCACGGGAGCCTTGCGGGGGCGGGGGAATGAGCAGTTCTTC

clone size: NA
V gene: TRBV2
J gene: TRBJ1-4
D gene: TRBD1
CDR3 protein: CASRTGGGEKLFF
CDR3 DNA: TGTGCCAGCAGAACAGGGGGCGGAGAAAAACTGTTTTTT

clone size: few
V gene: TRBV6-6
J gene: TRBJ1-2
D gene: TRBD1
CDR3 protein: CASSFRGTGGGYTF
CDR3 DNA: TGTGCCAGCAGTTTCCGCGGGACAGGTGGTGGCTACACCTTC

clone size: NA
V gene: TRBV2
J gene: TRBJ2-3
D gene: TRBD1
CDR3 protein: CASRGWDRGSTDTQYF
CDR3 DNA: TGTGCCAGCAGGGGCTGGGACAGGGGTAGCACAGATACGCAGTATTTT

clone size: once
V gene: TRBV18
J gene: TRBJ2-2
D gene: NA
CDR3 protein: CASSPGGQNTGELFF
CDR3 DNA: TGTGCCAGCTCACCGGGGGGTCAGAACACCGGGGAGCTGTTTTTT

clone size: few
V gene: TRBV4-2
J gene: TRBJ2-7
D gene: NA
CDR3 protein: CASSQVPSTGYEQYF
CDR3 DNA: TGTGCCAGCAGCCAAGTCCCGAGTACGGGGTACGAGCAGTACTTC

clone size: NA
V gene: TRBV10-3
J gene: TRBJ2-1
D gene: NA
CDR3 protein: CAIRGHYNEQFF
CDR3 DNA: TGTGCCATCAGGGGCCACTACAATGAGCAGTTCTTC

clone size: NA
V gene: TRBV5-1
J gene: TRBJ2-1
D gene: TRBD2
CDR3 protein: CASSLVVAGMAEQFF
CDR3 DNA: TGCGCCAGCAGCTTGGTGGTAGCGGGAATGGCGGAGCAGTTCTTC

clone size: once
V gene: TRBV19
J gene: TRBJ2-3
D gene: TRBD1
CDR3 protein: CASSISGRGHTDTQYF
CDR3 DNA: TGTGCCAGTAGTATATCAGGCAGGGGGCACACAGATACGCAGTATTTT

clone size: NA
V gene: TRBV5-1
J gene: TRBJ2-3
D gene: TRBD2
CDR3 protein: CASSLLGRGRAPFYSTDTQYF
CDR3 DNA: TGCGCCAGCAGCTTGTTGGGGCGCGGGAGGGCCCCATTTTATAGCACAGATACGCAGTATTTT